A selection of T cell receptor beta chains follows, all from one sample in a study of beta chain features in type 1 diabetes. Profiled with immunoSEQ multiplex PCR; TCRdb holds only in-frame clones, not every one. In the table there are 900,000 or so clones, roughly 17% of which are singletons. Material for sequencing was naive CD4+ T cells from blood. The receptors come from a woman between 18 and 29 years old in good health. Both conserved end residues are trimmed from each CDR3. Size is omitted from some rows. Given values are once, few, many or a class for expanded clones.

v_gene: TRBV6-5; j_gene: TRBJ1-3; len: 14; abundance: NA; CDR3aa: ASSYSQAYDGNTIY
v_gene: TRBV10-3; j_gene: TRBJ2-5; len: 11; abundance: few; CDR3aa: AIGARDQETQY
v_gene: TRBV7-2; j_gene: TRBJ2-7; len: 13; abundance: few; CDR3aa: ASSQGQWVPYEQY
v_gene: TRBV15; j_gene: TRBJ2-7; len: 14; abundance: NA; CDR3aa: ATSRDWSSGRNEQY
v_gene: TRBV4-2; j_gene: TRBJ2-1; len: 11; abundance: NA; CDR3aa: ASSFRPNNEQF
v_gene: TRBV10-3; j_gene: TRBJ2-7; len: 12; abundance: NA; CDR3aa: AIRKTGASYEQY
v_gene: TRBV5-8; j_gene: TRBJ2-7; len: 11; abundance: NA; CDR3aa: ASSLAGTHEQY
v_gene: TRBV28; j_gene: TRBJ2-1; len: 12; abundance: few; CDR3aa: ASSLIGFSDEQF
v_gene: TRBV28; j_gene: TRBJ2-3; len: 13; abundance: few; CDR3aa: ASSARTGGADTQY
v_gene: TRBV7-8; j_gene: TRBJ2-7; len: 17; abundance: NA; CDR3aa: ASSLAPRLAGGNSYEQY
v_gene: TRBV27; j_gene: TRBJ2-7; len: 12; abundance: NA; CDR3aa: ASRTSGRAYEQY
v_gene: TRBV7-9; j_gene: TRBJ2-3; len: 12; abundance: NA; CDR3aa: ASSLAGSTDTQY
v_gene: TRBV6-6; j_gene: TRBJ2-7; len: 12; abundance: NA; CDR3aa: ASSYAGQSYEQY
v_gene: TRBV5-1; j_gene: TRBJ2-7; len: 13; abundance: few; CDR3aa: ASSLILGQGGEQY
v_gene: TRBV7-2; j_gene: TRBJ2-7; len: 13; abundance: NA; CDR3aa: ASSNPGTASYEQY
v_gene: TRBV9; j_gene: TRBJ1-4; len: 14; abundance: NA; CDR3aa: ASSSPPGQPNEKLF
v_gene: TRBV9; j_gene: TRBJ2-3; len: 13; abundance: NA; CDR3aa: ASSPMTGYTDTQY
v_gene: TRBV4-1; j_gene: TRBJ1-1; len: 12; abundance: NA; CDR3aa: ASSQEGFYTEAF
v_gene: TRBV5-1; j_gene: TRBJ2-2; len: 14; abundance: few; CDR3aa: ASSLAVTSFTGELF
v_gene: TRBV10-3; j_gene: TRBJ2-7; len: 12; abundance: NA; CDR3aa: AISEPPVVYEQY
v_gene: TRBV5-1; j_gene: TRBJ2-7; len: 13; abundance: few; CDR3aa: ASSPIPTGAPEQY
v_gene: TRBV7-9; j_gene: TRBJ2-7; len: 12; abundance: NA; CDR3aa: ASSLTSGSIEQY
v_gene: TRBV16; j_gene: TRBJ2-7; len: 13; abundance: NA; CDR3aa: ASSQSAPSGSEQY
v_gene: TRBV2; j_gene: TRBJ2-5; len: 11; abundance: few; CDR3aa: ASSVSRQETQY